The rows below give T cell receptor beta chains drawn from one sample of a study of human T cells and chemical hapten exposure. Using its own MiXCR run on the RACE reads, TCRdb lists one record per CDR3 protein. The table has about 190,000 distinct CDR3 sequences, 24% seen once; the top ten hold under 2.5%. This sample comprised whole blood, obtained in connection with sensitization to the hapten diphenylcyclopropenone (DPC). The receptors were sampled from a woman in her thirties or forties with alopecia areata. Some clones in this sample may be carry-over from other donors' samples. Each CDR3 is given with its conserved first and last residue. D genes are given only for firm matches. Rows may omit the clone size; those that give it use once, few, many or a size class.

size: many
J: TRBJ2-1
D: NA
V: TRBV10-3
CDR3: CAISPGTYNEQFF

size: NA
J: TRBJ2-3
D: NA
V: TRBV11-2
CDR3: CASSDPLSGRTDTQYF

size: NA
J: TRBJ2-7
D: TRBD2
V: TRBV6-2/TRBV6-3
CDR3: CASSGLASSYEQYF

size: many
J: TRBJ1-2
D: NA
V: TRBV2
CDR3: CASRHSGLENYGYTF

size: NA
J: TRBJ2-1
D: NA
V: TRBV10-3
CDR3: CATSPHDSFGNEQFF

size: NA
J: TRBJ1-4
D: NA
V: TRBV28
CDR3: CASSSGAGKLFF

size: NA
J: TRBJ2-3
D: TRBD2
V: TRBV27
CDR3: CASSFAGTSADTQYF

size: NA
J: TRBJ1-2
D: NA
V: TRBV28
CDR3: CASSQPDYGYTF

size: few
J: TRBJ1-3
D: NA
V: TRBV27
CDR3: CASSLKGQGGNTIYF

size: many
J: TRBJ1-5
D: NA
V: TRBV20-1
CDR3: CSARVPGSNQPQHF

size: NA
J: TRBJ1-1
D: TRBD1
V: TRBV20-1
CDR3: CSASGQGKGETEAFF

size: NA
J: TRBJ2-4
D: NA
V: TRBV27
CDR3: CASSTWGAKNIQYF

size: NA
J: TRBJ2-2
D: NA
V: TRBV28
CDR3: CASSPEGRRNTGELFF

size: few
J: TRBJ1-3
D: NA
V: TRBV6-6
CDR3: CASSPTGVGNTIYF

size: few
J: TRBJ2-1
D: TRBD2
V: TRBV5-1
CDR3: CASRIGLADNEQFF

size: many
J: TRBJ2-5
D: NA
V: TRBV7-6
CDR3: CASSLGRVKETQYF

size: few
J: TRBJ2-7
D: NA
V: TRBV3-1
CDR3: CASSQALFVGFSYEQYF

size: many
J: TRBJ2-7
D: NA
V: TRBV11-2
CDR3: CASSPPPSTGYEQYF

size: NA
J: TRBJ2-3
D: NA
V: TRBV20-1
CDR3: CSASDRDTQYF

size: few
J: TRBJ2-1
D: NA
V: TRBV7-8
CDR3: CASSLAGSVAYNEQFF

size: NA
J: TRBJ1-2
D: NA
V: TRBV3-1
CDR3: CASSQVRRGGLANYGYTF

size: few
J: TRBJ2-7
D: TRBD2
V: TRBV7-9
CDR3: CASSLSGGATTKSPLYEQYF

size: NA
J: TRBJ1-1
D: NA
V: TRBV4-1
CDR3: CASSRTQGNTEAFF

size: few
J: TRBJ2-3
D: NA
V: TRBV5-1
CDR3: CASSSGSPPDTQYF

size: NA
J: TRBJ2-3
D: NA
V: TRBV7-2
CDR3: CASSLVVGISTDTQYF

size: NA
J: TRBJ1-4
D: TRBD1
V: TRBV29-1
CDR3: CSVDRGLGREKLFF

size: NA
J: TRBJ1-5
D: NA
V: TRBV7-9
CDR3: CASSLDSRPQHF

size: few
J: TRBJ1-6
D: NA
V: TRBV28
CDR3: CASSLWGANSPLHF

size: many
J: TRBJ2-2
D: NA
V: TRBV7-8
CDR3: CASGAVNTGELFF

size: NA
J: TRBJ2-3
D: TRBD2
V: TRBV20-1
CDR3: CSAKRETDTQYF

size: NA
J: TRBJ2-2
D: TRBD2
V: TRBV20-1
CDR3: CSARDRLAGRNTGELFF

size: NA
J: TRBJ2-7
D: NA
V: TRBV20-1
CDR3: CSARDSGSYEQYF

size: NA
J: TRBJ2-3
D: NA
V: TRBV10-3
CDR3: CAISTQAGDTQYF

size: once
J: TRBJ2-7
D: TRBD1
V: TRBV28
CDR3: CASPPPGQAYEQYF

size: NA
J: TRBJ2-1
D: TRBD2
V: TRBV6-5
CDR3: CASSALADYNEQFF

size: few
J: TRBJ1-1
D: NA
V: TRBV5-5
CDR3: CASSSSVRDTEAFF

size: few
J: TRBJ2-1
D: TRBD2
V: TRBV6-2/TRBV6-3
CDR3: CASSSGTSGYNEQFF

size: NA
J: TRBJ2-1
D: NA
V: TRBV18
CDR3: CASSPGTFNEQFF

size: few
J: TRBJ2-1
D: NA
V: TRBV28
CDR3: CASSLFISSYNEQFF

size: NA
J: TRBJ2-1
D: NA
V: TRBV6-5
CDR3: CASSYRGLGAQFF

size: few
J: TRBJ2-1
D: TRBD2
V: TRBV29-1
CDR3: CSVCRLAGGYNEQFF

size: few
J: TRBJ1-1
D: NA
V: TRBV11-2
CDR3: CASSLDPSGNTEAFF

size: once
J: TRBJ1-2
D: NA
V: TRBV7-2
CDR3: CASSPAHGAYGYTF

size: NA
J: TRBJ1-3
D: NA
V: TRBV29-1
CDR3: CSVERGAGGNTIYF

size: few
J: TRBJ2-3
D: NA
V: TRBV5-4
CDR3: CASSPSRSNPRTDTQYF

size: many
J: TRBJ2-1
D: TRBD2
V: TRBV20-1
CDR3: CSATSGRHSYNEQFF

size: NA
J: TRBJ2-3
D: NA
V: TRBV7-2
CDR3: CASSPISDTQYF

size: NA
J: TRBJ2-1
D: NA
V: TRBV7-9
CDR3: CASSQMNEQFF

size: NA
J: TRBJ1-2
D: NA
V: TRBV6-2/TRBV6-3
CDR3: CASSYSTIRSVYGYTF

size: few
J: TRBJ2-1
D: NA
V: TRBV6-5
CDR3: CASRGGVYNEQFF

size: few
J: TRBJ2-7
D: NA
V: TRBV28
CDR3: CASSSSRMGRGEYF

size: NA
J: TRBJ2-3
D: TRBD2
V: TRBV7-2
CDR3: CASSADRLAGRGTDTQYF

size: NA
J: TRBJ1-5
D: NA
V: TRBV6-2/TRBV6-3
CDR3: CASSYGFRQPQHF

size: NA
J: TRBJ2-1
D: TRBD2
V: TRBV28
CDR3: CASSFTGGGRPRNNEQFF